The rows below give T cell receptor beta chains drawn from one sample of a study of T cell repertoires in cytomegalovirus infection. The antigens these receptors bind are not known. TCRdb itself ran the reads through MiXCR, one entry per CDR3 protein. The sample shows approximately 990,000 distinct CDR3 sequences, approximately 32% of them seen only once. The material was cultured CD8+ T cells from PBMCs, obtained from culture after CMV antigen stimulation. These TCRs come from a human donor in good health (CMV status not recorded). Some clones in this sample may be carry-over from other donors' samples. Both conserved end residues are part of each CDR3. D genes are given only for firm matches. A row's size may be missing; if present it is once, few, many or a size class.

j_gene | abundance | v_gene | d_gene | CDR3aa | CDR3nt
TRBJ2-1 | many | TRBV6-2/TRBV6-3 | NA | CASSYSRQYNEQFF | TGTGCCAGCAGTTACTCAAGGCAGTACAATGAGCAGTTCTTC
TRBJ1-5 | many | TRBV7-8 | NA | CASSFNGQSNQPQHF | TGTGCCAGCAGCTTTAACGGACAGAGCAATCAGCCCCAGCATTTT
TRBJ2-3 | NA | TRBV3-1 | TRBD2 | CASSQDIPGLAGGPIPPDTQYF | TGTGCCAGCAGCCAAGATATTCCGGGACTAGCGGGGGGGCCAATCCCCCCAGATACGCAGTATTTT
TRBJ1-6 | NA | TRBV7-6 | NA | CVSSLAQAGAPLHF | TGTGTCAGCAGCTTAGCCCAGGCAGGCGCACCCCTCCACTTT
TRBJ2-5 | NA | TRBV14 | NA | CASNQKEAQETQYF | TGTGCCAGCAACCAAAAGGAGGCCCAAGAGACCCAGTACTTC
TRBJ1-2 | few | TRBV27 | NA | CASSLWGGGNGYTF | TGTGCCAGCAGTTTATGGGGTGGGGGCAATGGCTACACCTTC
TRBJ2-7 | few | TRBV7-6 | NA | CASSLADHGEQYF | TGTGCCAGCAGCTTAGCGGACCACGGGGAGCAGTACTTC
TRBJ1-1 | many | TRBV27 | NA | CASSPQGWEGNTEAFF | TGTGCCAGCAGCCCCCAAGGTTGGGAGGGGAACACTGAAGCTTTCTTT
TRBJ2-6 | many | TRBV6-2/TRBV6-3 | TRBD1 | CASSYFDRVSGANVLTF | TGTGCCAGCAGCTACTTTGACAGGGTCTCTGGGGCCAACGTCCTGACTTTC
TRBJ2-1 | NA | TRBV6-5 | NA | CASSYLSSHNEQFF | TGTGCCAGCAGTTACTTGTCTAGCCACAATGAGCAGTTCTTC
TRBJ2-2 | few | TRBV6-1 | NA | CASAATGRLTGELFF | TGTGCCTCCGCTGCCACAGGGAGGCTCACCGGGGAGCTGTTTTTT
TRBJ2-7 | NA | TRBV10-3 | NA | CAITQGPSYEQYF | TGTGCCATCACCCAGGGGCCCTCCTACGAGCAGTACTTC
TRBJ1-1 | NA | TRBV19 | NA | CASRYRSEVGNTEAFF | TGTGCCAGCCGATACAGGAGCGAGGTAGGGAACACTGAAGCTTTCTTT
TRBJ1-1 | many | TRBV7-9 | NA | CASSFGRAGTEAFF | TGTGCCAGCAGCTTCGGCAGGGCGGGCACTGAAGCTTTCTTT
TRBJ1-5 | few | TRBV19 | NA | CASSRVRDSNQPQHF | TGTGCCAGTAGTAGGGTCCGGGATAGCAATCAGCCCCAGCATTTT
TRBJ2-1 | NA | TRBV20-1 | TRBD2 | CSPGGAAGNEQFF | TGCAGCCCCGGGGGGGCCGCGGGGAATGAGCAGTTCTTC
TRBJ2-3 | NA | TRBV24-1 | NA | CATSDLYDDAQDTQYF | TGTGCCACCAGTGATTTGTATGACGACGCCCAGGATACGCAGTATTTT
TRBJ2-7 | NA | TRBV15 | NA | CATSFGRPYEQYF | TGTGCCACCAGCTTCGGCAGACCCTACGAGCAGTACTTC
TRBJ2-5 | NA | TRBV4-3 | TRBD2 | CASSQDPRQPGGETQYF | TGCGCCAGCAGCCAAGACCCTAGACAACCCGGGGGGGAGACCCAGTACTTC
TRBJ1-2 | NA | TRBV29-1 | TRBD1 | CSVRDRGRGYGYTF | TGCAGCGTCCGGGACAGGGGGCGCGGTTACGGCTACACCTTC
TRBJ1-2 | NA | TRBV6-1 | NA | CASRQLNGYTF | TGTGCCAGCCGCCAATTGAATGGCTACACCTTC
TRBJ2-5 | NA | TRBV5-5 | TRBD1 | CASSWGTGKETQYF | TGTGCCAGCAGCTGGGGGACAGGGAAAGAGACCCAGTACTTC
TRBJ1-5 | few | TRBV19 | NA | CASRPRSNQPQHF | TGTGCCAGTAGACCGAGGAGCAATCAGCCCCAGCATTTT
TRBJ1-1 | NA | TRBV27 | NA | CASSLWTVGPTEAFF | TGTGCCAGCAGTTTATGGACAGTAGGGCCCACTGAAGCTTTCTTT
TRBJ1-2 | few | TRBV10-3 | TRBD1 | CAINTPTGGGGYTF | TGTGCCATCAACACCCCGACAGGGGGCGGCGGCTACACCTTC
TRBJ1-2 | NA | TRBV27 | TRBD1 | CASRATGDYGYTF | TGTGCCAGCAGGGCGACAGGGGACTATGGCTACACCTTC
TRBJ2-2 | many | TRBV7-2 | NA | CASSSAGTGELFF | TGTGCCAGCAGCTCGGCGGGGACCGGGGAGCTGTTTTTT
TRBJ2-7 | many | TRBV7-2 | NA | CASSFGGASYEQYF | TGTGCCAGCAGTTTTGGGGGGGCGTCCTACGAGCAGTACTTC
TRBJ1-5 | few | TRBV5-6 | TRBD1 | CASSSSQGHNQPQHF | TGTGCCAGCAGCTCATCACAGGGGCACAATCAGCCCCAGCATTTT
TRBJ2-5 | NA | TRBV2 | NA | CASSEGGGWGETQYF | TGTGCCAGCAGTGAAGGCGGGGGCTGGGGAGAGACCCAGTACTTC
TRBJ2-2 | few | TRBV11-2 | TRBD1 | CASSLGTGARELFF | TGTGCCAGCAGCTTAGGGACAGGAGCCCGGGAGCTGTTTTTT
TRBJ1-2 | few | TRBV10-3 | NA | CAISESQGRNYGYTF | TGTGCCATCAGTGAGTCGCAGGGGCGTAACTATGGCTACACCTTC
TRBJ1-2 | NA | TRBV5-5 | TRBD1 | CASSLESPGQGVDGYTF | TGTGCCAGCAGCTTGGAGTCTCCGGGACAGGGGGTCGATGGCTACACCTTC
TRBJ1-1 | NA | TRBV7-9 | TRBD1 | CASSYPGGTENTEAFF | TGTGCCAGCAGCTACCCGGGTGGGACAGAGAACACTGAAGCTTTCTTT
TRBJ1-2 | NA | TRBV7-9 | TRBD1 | CASSTTGTADGYTF | TGTGCCAGCAGCACTACCGGGACAGCGGATGGCTACACCTTC
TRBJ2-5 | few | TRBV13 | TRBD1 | CASSDRAGETQYF | TGTGCCAGCAGCGACAGGGCCGGAGAGACCCAGTACTTC
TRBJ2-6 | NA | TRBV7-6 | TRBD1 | CASSMGTVYSEANVLTF | TGTGCCAGCAGCATGGGGACAGTATACTCTGAGGCCAACGTCCTGACTTTC
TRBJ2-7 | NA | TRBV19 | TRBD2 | CASSRGGIYEQYF | TGTGCCAGTAGCCGCGGGGGGATCTACGAGCAGTACTTC
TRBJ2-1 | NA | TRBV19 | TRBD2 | CASSITSGGILNEQFF | TGTGCCAGTAGTATTACTAGCGGGGGTATTTTGAATGAGCAGTTCTTC
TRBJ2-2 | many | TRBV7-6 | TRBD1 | CASSYGTDTGELFF | TGTGCCAGCAGCTATGGGACAGACACCGGGGAGCTGTTTTTT
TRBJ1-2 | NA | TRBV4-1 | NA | CASTRSGAGGYTF | TGCGCCAGCACTCGATCGGGCGCGGGTGGCTACACCTTC
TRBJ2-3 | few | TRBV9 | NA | CASNTGPSTDTQYF | TGTGCCAGCAATACAGGACCCAGCACAGATACGCAGTATTTT
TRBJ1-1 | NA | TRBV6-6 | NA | CASSYGRRSSNTEAFF | TGTGCCAGCAGTTACGGGCGCAGGTCATCGAACACTGAAGCTTTCTTT
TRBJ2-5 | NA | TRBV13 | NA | CASSSGEDVTQYF | TGTGCCAGCAGCTCCGGGGAGGATGTGACCCAGTACTTC
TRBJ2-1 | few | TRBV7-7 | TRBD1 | CASSLAQGDNEQFF | TGTGCTAGCAGCTTAGCGCAGGGGGACAATGAGCAGTTCTTC
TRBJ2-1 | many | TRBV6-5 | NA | CASSEDSYNEQFF | TGTGCCAGCAGTGAGGACTCCTACAATGAGCAGTTCTTC
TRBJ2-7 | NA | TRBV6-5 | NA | CASSLVGSAPSYEQYF | TGTGCCAGCAGCCTCGTCGGGAGCGCACCTTCCTACGAGCAGTACTTC